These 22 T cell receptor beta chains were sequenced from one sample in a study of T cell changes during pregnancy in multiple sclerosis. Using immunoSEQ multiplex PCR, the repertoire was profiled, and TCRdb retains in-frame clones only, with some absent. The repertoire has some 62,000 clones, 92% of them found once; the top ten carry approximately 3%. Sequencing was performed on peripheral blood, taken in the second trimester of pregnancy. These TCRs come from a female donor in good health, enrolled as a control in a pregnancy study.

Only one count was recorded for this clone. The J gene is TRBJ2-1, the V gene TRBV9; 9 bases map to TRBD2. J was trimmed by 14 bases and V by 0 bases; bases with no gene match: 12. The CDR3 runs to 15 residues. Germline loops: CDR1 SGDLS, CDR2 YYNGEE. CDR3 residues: CASSVGAGGPDGEFF. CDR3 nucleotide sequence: TGTGCCAGCAGCGTAGGAGCGGGGGGTCCGGACGGTGAGTTCTTC. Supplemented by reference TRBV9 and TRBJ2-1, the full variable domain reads DSGVTQTPKHLITATGQRVTLRCSPRSGDLSVYWYQQSLDQGLQFLIQYYNGEERAKGNILERFSAQQFPDLHSELNLSSLELGDSALYFCASSVGAGGPDGEFFGPGTRLTVL.

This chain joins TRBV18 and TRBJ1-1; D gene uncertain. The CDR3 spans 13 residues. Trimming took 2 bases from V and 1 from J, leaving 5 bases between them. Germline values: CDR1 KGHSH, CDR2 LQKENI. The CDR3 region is CASSPSENTEAFF. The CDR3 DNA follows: TGTGCCAGCTCACCATCAGAGAACACTGAAGCTTTCTTT.

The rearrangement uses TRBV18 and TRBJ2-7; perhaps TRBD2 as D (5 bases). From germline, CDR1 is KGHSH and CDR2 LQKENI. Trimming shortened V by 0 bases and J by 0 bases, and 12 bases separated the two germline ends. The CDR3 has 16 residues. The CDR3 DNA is TGTGCCAGCTCACCACCGGTCGGGGTGAGCTCCTACGAGCAGTACTTC. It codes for CASSPPVGVSSYEQYF.

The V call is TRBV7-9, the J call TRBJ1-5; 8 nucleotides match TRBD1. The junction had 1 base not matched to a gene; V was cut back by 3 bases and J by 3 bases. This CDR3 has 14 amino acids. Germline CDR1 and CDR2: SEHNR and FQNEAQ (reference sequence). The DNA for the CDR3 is TGTGCCAGCAGCTTGACAGGGGACAATCAGCCCCAGCATTTT. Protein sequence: CASSLTGDNQPQHF. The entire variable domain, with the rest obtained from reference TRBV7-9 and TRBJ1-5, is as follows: DTGVSQNPRHKITKRGQNVTFRCDPISEHNRLYWYRQTLGQGPEFLTYFQNEAQLEKSRLLSDRFSAERPKGSFSTLEIQRTEQGDSAMYLCASSLTGDNQPQHFGDGTRLSIL.

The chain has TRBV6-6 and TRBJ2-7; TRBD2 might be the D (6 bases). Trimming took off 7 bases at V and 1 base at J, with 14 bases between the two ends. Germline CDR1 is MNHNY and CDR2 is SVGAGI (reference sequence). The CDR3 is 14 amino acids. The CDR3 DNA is TGTGCCAGCACCCTTCGGCGGGGTTCCTACGAGCAGTACTTC. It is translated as CASTLRRGSYEQYF.

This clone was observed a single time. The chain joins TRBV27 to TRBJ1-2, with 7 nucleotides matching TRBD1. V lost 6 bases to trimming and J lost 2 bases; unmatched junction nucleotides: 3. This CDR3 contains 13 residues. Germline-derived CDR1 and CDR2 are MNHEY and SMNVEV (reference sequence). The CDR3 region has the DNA TGTGCCAGCAGGAGACAGGGAAACTATGGCTACACCTTC. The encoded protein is CASRRQGNYGYTF.

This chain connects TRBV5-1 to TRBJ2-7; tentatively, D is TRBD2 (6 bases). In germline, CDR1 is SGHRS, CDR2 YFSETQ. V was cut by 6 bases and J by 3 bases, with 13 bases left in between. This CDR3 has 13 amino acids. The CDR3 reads CASTGRLGYEQYF. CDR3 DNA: TGCGCCAGCACAGGGAGACTAGGCTACGAGCAGTACTTC.

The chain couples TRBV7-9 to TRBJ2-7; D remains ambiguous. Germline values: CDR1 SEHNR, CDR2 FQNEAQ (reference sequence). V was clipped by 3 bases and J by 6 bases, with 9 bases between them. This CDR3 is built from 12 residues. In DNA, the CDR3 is TGTGCCAGCAGCTTTAGAGGAAGCGAGCAGTACTTC. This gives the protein CASSFRGSEQYF.

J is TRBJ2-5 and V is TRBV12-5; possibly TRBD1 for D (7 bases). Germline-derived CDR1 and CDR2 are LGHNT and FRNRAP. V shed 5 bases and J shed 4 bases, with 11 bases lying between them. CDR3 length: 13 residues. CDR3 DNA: TGTGCTAGTGGTCCCCAGGGGGGAGAGACCCAGTACTTC. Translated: CASGPQGGETQYF.

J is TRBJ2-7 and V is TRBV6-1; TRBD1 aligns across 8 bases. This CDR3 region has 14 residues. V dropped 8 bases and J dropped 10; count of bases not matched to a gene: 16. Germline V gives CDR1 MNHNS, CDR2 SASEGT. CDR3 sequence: CASLSPTGVYLQYF. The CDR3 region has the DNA TGTGCCAGCCTCAGTCCGACAGGGGTTTACCTCCAGTACTTC.

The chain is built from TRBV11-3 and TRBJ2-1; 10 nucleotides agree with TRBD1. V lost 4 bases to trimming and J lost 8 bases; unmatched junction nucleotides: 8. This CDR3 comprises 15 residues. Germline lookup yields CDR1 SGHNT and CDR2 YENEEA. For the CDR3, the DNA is TGTGCCAGCAGCTCCCACTGGGACAGGGGCGATGAGCAGTTCTTC. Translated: CASSSHWDRGDEQFF.

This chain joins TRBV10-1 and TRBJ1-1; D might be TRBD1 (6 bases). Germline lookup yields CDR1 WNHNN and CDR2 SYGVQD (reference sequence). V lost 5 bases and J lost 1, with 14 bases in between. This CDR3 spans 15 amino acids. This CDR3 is CASSRDRLGNTEAFF. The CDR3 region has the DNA TGCGCCAGCAGTCGTGACAGGCTGGGGAACACTGAAGCTTTCTTT.

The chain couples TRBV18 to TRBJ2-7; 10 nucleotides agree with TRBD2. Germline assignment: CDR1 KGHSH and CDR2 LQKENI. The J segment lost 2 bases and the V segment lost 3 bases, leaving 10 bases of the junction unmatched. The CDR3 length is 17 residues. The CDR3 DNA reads TGTGCCAGCTCACCGGGCCTAGCGGGAGCCCCCGCCTACGAGCAGTACTTC. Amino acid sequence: CASSPGLAGAPAYEQYF.

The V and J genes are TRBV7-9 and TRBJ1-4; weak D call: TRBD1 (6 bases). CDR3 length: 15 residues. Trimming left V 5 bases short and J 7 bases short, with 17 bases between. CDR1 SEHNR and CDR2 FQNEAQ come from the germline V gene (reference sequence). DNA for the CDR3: TGTGCCAGCAGCCCATGGGACACCAGGGGTGAAAAACTGTTTTTT. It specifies CASSPWDTRGEKLFF.

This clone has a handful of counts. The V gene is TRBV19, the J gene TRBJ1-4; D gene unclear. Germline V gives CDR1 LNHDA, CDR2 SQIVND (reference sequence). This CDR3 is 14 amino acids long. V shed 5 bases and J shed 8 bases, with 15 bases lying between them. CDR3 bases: TGTGCCAGTAGTCCCAGAATTCGCCCCGAAAAACTGTTTTTT. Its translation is CASSPRIRPEKLFF.

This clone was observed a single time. The DNA of the CDR3 is TGTGCCACTGCCGGCCGGGAGTCTCGGTACAATGAGCAGTTCTTC. This gives the protein CATAGRESRYNEQFF. The gene calls are TRBV10-3 and TRBJ2-1; D perhaps matches TRBD2 (6 bases). CDR1 and CDR2 from the germline V gene are ENHRY and SYGVKD. Trimming stripped 10 bases from V and 4 bases from J, with 20 bases between. The CDR3 sequence is 15 residues long.

CDR3 protein: CASSLTGKYGYEQYF. The CDR3 nucleotides read TGTGCCAGCAGCTTAACCGGGAAATACGGCTACGAGCAGTACTTC. J is TRBJ2-7 and V is TRBV28; tentative D call: TRBD2 (5 bases). The germline V gene has CDR1 MDHEN and CDR2 SYDVKM. V was clipped by 6 bases and J by 3 bases, with 18 bases between them. The CDR3 sequence is 15 residues long.

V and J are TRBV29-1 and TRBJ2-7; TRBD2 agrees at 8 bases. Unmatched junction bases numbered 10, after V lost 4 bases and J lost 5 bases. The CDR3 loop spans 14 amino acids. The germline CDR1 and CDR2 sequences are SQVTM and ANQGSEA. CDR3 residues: CSVGAGGAWNEQYF. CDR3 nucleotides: TGCAGCGTTGGGGCGGGGGGCGCTTGGAACGAGCAGTACTTC.

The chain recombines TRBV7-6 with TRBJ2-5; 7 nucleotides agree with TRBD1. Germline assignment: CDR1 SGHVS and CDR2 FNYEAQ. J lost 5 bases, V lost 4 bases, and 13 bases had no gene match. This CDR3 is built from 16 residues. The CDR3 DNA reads TGTGCCAGCAGCTCCAGACAGGGAGAGTTTCAGGAGACCCAGTACTTC. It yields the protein CASSSRQGEFQETQYF.

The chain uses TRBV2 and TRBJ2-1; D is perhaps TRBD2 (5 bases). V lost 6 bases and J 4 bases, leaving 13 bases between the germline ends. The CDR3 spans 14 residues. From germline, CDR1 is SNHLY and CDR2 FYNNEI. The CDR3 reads CASSEDGGYNEQFF. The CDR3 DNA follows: TGTGCCAGCAGCGAGGACGGAGGATACAATGAGCAGTTCTTC.

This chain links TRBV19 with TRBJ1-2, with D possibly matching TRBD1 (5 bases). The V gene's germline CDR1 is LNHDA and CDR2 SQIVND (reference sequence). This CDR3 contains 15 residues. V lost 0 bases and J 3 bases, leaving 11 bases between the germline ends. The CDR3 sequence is CASSIDLGADYGYTF. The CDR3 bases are TGTGCCAGTAGTATAGATCTAGGGGCGGACTATGGCTACACCTTC.

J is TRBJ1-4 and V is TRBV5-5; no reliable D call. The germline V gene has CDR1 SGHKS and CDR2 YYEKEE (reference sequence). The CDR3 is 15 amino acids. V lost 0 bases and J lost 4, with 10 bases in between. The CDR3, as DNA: TGTGCCAGCAGCTTGGGGATATCGGGTAATGAAAAACTGTTTTTT. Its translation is CASSLGISGNEKLFF. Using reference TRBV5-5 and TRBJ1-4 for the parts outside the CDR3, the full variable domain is DAGVTQSPTHLIKTRGQQVTLRCSPISGHKSVSWYQQVLGQGPQFIFQYYEKEERGRGNFPDRFSARQFPNYSSELNVNALLLGDSALYLCASSLGISGNEKLFFGSGTQLSVL.